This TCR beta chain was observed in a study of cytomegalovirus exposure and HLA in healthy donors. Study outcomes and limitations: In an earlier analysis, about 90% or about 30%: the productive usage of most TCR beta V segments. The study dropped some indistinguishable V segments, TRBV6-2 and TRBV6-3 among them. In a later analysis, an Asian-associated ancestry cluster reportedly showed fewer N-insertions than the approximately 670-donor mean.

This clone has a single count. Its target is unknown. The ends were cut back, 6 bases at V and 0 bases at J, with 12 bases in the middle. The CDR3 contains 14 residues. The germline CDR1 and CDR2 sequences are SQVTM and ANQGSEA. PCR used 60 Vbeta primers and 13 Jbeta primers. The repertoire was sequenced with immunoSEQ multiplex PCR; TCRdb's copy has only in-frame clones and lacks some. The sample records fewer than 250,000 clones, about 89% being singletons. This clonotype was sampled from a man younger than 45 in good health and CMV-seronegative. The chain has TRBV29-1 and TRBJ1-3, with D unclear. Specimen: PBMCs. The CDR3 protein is CSVADMSSGNTIYF. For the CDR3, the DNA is TGCAGCGTGGCAGACATGAGCTCTGGAAACACCATATATTTT. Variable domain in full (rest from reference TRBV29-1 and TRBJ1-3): SAVISQKPSRDICQRGTSLTIQCQVDSQVTMMFWYRQQPGQSLTLIATANQGSEATYESGFVIDKFPISRPNLTFSTLTVSNMSPEDSSIYLCSVADMSSGNTIYFGEGSWLTVV.